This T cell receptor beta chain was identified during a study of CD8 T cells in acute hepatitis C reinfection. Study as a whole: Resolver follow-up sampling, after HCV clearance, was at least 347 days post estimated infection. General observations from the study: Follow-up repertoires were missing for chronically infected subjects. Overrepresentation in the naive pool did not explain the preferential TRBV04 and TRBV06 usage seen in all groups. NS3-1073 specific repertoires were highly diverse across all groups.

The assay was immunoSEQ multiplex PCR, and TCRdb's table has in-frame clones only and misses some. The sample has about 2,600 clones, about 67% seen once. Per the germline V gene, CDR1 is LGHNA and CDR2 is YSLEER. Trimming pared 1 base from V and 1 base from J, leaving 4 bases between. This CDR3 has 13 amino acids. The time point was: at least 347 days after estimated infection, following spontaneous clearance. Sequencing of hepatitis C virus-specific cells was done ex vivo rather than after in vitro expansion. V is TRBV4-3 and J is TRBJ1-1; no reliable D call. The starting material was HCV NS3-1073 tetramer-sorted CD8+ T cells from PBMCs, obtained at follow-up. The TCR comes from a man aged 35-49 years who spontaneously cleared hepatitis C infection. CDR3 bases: TGCGCCAGCAGCCAAGGGGGGAACACTGAAGCTTTCTTT. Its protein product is CASSQGGNTEAFF.